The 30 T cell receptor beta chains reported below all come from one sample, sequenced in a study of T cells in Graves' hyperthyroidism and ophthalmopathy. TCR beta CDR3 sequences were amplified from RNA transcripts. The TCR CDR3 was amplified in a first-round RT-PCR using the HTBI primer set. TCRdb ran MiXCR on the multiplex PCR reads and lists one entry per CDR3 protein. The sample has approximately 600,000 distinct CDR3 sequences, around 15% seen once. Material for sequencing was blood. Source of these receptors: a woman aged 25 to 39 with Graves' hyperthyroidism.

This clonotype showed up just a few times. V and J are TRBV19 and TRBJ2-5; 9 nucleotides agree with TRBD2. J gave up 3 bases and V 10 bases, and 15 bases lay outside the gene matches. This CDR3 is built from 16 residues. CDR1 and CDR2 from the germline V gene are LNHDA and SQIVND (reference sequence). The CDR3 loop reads CATSSWGLAEKETQYF. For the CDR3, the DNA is TGTGCCACCTCCTCGTGGGGACTAGCTGAGAAAGAGACCCAGTACTTC.

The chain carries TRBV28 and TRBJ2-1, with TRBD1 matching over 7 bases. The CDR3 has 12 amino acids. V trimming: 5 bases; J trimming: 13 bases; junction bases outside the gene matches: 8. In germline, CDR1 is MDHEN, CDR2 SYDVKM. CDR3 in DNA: TGTGCCAGCAGTCGATTACAGGGGTCCCAGTTCTTC. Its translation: CASSRLQGSQFF.

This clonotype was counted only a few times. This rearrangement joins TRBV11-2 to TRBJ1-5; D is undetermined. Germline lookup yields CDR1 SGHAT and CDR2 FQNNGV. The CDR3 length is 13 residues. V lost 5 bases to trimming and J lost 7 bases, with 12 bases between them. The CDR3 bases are TGTGCCAGCAGCCCGAATATGGAGCAGCCCCAGCATTTT. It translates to CASSPNMEQPQHF.

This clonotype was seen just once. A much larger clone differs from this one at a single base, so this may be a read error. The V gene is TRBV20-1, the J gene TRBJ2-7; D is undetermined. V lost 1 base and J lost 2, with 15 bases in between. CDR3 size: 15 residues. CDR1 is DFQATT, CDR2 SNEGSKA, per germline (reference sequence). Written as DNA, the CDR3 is TGCAGTGCTAGAGTAACAACCGCTGTAACCTACGAGCAGTACTTC. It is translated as CSARVTTAVTYEQYF.

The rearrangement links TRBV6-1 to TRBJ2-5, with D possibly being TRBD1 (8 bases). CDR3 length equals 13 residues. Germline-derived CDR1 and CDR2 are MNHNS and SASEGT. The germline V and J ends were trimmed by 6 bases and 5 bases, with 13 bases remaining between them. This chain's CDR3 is CASSTGGEETQYF. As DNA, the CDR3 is TGTGCCAGCAGCACAGGGGGGGAGGAGACCCAGTACTTC.

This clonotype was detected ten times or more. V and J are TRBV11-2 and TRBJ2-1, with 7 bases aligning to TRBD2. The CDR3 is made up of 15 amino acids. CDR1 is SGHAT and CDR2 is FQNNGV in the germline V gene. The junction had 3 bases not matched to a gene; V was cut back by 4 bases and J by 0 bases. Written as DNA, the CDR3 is TGTGCCAGCAGCTCCCGCGGGGGCTCCTACAATGAGCAGTTCTTC. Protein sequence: CASSSRGGSYNEQFF. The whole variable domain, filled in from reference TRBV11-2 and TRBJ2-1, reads EAGVAQSPRYKIIEKRQSVAFWCNPISGHATLYWYQQILGQGPKLLIQFQNNGVVDDSQLPKDRFSAERLKGVDSTLKIQPAKLEDSAVYLCASSSRGGSYNEQFFGPGTRLTVL.

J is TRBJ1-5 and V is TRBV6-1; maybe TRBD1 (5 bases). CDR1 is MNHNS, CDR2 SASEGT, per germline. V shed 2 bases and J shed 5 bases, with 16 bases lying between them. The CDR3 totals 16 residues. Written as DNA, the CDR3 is TGTGCCAGCAGTGAATGGGCAGGGAGGCTAGATCAGCCCCAGCATTTT. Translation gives CASSEWAGRLDQPQHF.

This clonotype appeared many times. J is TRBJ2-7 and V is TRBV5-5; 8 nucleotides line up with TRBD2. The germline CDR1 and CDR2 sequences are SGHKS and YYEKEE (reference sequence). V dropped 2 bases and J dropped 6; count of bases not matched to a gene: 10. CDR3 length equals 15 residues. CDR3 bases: TGTGCCAGCAGCTTAACAACTAGCGGAGGTTCCGAGCAGTACTTC. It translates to CASSLTTSGGSEQYF.

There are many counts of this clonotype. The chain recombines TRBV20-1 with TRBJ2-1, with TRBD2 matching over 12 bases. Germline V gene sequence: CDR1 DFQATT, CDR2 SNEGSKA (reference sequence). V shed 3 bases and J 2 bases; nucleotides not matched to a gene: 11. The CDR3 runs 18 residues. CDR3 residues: CSASSRLAGVGAYNEQFF. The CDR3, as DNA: TGCAGTGCTAGTTCCAGACTAGCGGGAGTCGGGGCCTACAATGAGCAGTTCTTC.

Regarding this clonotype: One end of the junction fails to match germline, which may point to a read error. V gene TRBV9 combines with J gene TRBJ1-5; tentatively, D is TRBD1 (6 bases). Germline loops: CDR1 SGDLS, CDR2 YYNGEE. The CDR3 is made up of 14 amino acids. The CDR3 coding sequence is TGTGCCAGCAGCGCGGACGGGGACAATCAGTCCCAGCATTTT. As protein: CASSADGDNQSQHF.

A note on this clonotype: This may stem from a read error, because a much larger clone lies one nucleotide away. CDR3 in DNA: TGTGCCAGCAGAAGGATAATCGCGAACACCGGGGAGCTGCTTTTT. The encoded protein is CASRRIIANTGELLF. The chain employs TRBV28 and TRBJ2-2; D is possibly TRBD2 (5 bases). Germline CDR1 reads MDHEN; CDR2 reads SYDVKM. This CDR3 comprises 15 residues.

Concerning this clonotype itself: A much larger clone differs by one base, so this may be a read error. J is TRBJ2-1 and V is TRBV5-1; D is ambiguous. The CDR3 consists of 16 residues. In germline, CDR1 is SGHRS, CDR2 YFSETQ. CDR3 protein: CVSSLAVGRPSSEQFF. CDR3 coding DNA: TGCGTCAGCAGCTTGGCCGTGGGTCGACCGTCCAGTGAGCAGTTCTTC.

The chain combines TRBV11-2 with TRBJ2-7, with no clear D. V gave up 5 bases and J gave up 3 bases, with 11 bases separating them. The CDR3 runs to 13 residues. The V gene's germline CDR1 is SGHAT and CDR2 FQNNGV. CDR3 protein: CASSTDGVYEQYF. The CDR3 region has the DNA TGTGCCAGCAGCACAGATGGGGTCTACGAGCAGTACTTC.

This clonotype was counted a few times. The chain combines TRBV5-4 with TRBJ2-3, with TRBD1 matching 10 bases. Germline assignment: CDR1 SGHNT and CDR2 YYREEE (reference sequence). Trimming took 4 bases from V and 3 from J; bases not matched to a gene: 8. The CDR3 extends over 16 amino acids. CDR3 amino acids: CASSPPGTGVTDTQYF. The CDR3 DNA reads TGTGCCAGCAGCCCACCCGGGACAGGGGTAACAGATACGCAGTATTTT.

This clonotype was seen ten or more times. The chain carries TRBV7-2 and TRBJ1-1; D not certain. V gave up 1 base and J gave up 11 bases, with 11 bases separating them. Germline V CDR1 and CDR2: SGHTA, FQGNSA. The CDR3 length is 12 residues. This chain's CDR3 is CASSLVASGAFF. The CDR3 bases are TGTGCCAGCAGCTTAGTGGCTTCCGGGGCTTTCTTT.

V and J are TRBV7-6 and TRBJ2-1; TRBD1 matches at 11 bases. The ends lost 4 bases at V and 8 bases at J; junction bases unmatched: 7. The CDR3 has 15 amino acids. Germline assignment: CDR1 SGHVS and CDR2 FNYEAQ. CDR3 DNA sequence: TGTGCCAGCAGCTACCGGGACAGGGGGAAAGATGAGCAGTTCTTC. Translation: CASSYRDRGKDEQFF.

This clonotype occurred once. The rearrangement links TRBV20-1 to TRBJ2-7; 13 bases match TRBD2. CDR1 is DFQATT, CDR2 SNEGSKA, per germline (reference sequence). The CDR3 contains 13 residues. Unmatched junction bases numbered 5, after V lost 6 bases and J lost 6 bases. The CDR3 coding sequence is TGCAGTGCCCCCGGGACTAGCGGGACCGAGCAGTACTTC. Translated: CSAPGTSGTEQYF.

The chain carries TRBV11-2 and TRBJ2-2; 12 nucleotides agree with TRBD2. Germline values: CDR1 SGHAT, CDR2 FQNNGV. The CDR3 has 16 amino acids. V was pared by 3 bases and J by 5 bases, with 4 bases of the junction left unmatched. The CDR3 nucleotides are TGTGCCAGCAGCTTGACTAGCGGGAGAAAGACCGGGGAGCTGTTTTTT. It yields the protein CASSLTSGRKTGELFF. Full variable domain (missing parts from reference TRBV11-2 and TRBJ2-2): EAGVAQSPRYKIIEKRQSVAFWCNPISGHATLYWYQQILGQGPKLLIQFQNNGVVDDSQLPKDRFSAERLKGVDSTLKIQPAKLEDSAVYLCASSLTSGRKTGELFFGEGSRLTVL.

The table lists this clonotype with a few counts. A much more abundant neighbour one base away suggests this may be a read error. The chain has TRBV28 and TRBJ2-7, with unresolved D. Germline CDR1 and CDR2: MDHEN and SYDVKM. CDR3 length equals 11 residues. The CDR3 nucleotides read TGTGCCAGCAGTTCAGTATACGAGCAGTGCTTC. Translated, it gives CASSSVYEQCF.

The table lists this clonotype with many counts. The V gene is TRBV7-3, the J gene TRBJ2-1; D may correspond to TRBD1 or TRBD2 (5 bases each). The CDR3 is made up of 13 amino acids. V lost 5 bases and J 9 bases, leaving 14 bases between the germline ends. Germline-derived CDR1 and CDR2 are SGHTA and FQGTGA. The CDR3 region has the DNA TGTGCCAGCAGCCCGAACATGAGGGGTGAGCAGTTCTTC. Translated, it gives CASSPNMRGEQFF.

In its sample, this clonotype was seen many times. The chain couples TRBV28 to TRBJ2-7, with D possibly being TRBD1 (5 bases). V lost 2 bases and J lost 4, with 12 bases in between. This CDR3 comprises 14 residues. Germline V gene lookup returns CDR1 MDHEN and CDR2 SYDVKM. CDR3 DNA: TGTGCCAGCAGTTTAAACCCAGGGCGTTACGAGCAGTACTTC. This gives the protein CASSLNPGRYEQYF. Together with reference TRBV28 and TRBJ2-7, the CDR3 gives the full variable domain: DVKVTQSSRYLVKRTGEKVFLECVQDMDHENMFWYRQDPGLGLRLIYFSYDVKMKEKGDIPEGYSVSREKKERFSLILESASTNQTSMYLCASSLNPGRYEQYFGPGTRLTVT.

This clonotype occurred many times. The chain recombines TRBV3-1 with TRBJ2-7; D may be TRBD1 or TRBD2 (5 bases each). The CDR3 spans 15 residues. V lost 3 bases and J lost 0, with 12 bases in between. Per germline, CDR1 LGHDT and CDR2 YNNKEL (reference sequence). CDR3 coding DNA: TGTGCCAGCAGCCACCCGGGACGGCCCTCCTACGAGCAGTACTTC. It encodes CASSHPGRPSYEQYF.

CDR3 DNA sequence: TGCGCCAGCAGTGAGCTTCATAGCAATCAGCCCCAGCATTTT. Its protein product is CASSELHSNQPQHF. The chain joins TRBV10-2 to TRBJ1-5; the D is unclear. Per the germline V gene, CDR1 is WSHSY and CDR2 is SAAADI. The V end was cut by 2 bases, the J end by 0 bases, with 5 bases between. The CDR3 has 14 amino acids.

CDR3: CASSPDTSGYEQYF. The CDR3 nucleotides read TGTGCCAGCAGCCCCGATACTAGCGGTTACGAGCAGTACTTC. This rearrangement joins TRBV5-6 to TRBJ2-7, with 8 bases matching TRBD2. The CDR3 loop spans 14 amino acids. After removal of 4 bases from V and 4 bases from J, the junction contained 7 bases not matched to a gene. The V gene's germline CDR1 is SGHDT and CDR2 YYEEEE.

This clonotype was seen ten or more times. The CDR3 DNA is TGCGCCAGCAGCTTGGCCGGGACTAGCGGGAGCCGCGAGCAGTACTTC. It yields the protein CASSLAGTSGSREQYF. The J gene is TRBJ2-7, the V gene TRBV5-1; 14 bases map to TRBD2. Per germline, CDR1 SGHRS and CDR2 YFSETQ. Unmatched junction bases numbered 5, after V lost 0 bases and J lost 6 bases. CDR3 length equals 16 residues.

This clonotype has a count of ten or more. The CDR3 loop reads CASSLLASSTDTQYF. The CDR3 DNA is TGTGCCAGCAGCCTTCTAGCGTCGAGCACAGATACGCAGTATTTT. The chain employs TRBV12-3 or TRBV12-4 and TRBJ2-3; a possible D gene is TRBD2 (6 bases). V shed 6 bases and J shed 0 bases, with 13 bases lying between them. The CDR3 totals 15 residues.

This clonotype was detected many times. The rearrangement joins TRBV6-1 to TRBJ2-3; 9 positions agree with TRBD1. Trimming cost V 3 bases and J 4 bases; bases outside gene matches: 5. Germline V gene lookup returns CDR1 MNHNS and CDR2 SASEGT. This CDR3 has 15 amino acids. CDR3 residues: CASSDSGTGSDTQYF. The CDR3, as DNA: TGTGCCAGCAGTGACTCCGGGACAGGGTCAGATACGCAGTATTTT.

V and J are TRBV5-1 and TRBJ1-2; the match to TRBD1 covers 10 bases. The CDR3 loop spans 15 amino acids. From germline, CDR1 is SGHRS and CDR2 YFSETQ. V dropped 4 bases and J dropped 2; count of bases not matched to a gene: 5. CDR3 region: CASSAGTGENYGYTF. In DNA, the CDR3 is TGCGCCAGCAGCGCAGGGACAGGGGAAAACTATGGCTACACCTTC.

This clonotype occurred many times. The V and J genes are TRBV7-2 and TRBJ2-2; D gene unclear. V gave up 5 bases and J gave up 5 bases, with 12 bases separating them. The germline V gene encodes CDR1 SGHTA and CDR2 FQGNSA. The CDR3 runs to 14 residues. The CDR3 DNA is TGTGCCAGCAGCACCAGCCTCCGTACCGGGGAGCTGTTTTTT. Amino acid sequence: CASSTSLRTGELFF.

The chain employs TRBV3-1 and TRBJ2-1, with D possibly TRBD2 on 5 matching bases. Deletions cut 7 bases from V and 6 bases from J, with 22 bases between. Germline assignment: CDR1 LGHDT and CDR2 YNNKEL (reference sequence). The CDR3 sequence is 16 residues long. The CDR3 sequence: CASTPGLAVVFNEQFF. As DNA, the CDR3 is TGTGCCAGCACACCCGGCCTAGCTGTTGTGTTCAATGAGCAGTTCTTC.